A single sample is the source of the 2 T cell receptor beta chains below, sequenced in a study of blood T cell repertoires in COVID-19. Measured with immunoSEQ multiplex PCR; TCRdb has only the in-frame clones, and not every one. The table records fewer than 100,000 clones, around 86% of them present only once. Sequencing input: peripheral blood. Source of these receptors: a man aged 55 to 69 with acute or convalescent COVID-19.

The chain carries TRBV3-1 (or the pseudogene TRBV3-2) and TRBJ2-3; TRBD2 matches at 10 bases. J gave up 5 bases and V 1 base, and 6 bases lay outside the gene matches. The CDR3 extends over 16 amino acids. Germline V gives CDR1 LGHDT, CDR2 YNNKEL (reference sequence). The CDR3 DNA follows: TGTGCCAGCAGCCAAGTACTAGCGGGAAGTCTAGATACGCAGTATTTT. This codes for CASSQVLAGSLDTQYF.

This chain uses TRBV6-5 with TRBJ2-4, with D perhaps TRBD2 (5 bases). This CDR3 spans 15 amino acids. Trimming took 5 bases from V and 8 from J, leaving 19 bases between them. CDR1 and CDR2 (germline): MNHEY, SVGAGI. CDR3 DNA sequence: TGTGCCAGCAGTACCCCCCGCCTAGCCGGGGACATTCAGTACTTC. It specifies CASSTPRLAGDIQYF.